These T cell receptor beta chains were read from a single sample in a study of T-cell reconstitution after alpha-beta-depleted transplantation in children. TCRdb called the PCR reads again in MiXCR, with one record for every CDR3 protein. Here the sample spans about 130,000 distinct CDR3 sequences, 8% to 10% being singletons. Source: PBMCs, mostly from graft donor cells, taken 180 days after TCRalphabeta/CD19-depleted stem cell transplant. All receptors come from a girl in the first two years of life who had a stem cell transplant for combined immunodeficiency, so the T cells may come from the graft donor. Both conserved end residues are part of each CDR3. A D gene is named only where the DNA matches it firmly. Clone size appears in some rows only: once, few, many, or a class for an expanded clone.

v_call	j_call	d_call	clone_size	cdr3_nt	cdr3_aa
TRBV5-1	TRBJ2-1	NA	few	TGCGCCAGCAGCCCGGGGGCCGCCAATGAGCAGTTCTTC	CASSPGAANEQFF
TRBV7-6	TRBJ2-7	TRBD1	NA	TGTGCCAGCAGGGGGACAGGGGCCGAGCAGTACTTC	CASRGTGAEQYF
TRBV10-3	TRBJ2-4	NA	few	TGTGCCATCAGTGAGACACAAAACATTCAGTACTTC	CAISETQNIQYF
TRBV12-3/TRBV12-4	TRBJ1-6	NA	few	TGTGCCAGCAGTTTGACAGCGACACCCGATTCACCCCTCCACTTT	CASSLTATPDSPLHF
TRBV12-3/TRBV12-4	TRBJ2-2	NA	few	TGTGCCAGCATCCACGGCGGCAACCTCCCCGGGGAGCTGTTTTTT	CASIHGGNLPGELFF
TRBV7-2	TRBJ2-7	NA	few	TGTGCCAGCACCCGGCTTGGGGGGTCCGAGCAGTACTTC	CASTRLGGSEQYF
TRBV20-1	TRBJ2-1	NA	NA	TGCAGTGCTAGAGGTGGGGGGCCTTGGGGGGATGAGCAGTTCTTC	CSARGGGPWGDEQFF
TRBV5-1	TRBJ2-3	TRBD2	many	TGCGCCAGCAGCTTGGCCGGACTAGCGGGGGCCACAGATACGCAGTATTTT	CASSLAGLAGATDTQYF
TRBV6-2/TRBV6-3	TRBJ2-7	NA	NA	TGTGCCAGCAGTTCAAGTTCTCCCTACGAGCAGTACTTC	CASSSSSPYEQYF
TRBV29-1	TRBJ1-2	TRBD1	NA	TGCAGCGTTGACGGACAGGGAGGGGGTTATGGCTACACCTTC	CSVDGQGGGYGYTF
TRBV10-3	TRBJ2-7	TRBD1	NA	TGTGCCACCTACGTGGGACAGGGAATATCCTACGAGCAGTACTTC	CATYVGQGISYEQYF
TRBV5-1	TRBJ1-1	NA	few	TGCGCCAGCACACCGGCGAGCCTGAACACTGAAGCTTTCTTT	CASTPASLNTEAFF
TRBV7-2	TRBJ2-5	NA	NA	TGTGCCAGCAGCTGGACCCGGGACTCGCAAGAGACCCAGTACTTC	CASSWTRDSQETQYF
TRBV10-3	TRBJ2-2	TRBD1	few	TGTGCCATCAGTGTGCAGGGGGACACCGGGGAGCTGTTTTTT	CAISVQGDTGELFF
TRBV5-4	TRBJ2-1	TRBD2	NA	TGTGCCAGCAGCTCCCCGGGACTAGGCAATGAGCAGTTCTTC	CASSSPGLGNEQFF
TRBV7-8	TRBJ1-5	TRBD1	few	TGTGCCAGCAGCGCCGGGACAGGGGATCAGCCCCAGCATTTT	CASSAGTGDQPQHF
TRBV2	TRBJ2-7	TRBD2	few	TGTGCCAGCAGTGACCGGGACTATTCTTACGAGCAGTACTTC	CASSDRDYSYEQYF
TRBV24-1	TRBJ2-3	NA	few	TGTGCCACCAGTAATAACGGGGGGCCGAGAGATACGCAGTATTTT	CATSNNGGPRDTQYF
TRBV7-8	TRBJ2-7	TRBD1	few	TGTGCCAGCAGCGCCGGGACAGGGCACCCCTACGAGCAGTACTTC	CASSAGTGHPYEQYF
TRBV28	TRBJ2-2	NA	few	TGTGCCAGCAGCCGAGACAGGATCACCGGGGAGCTGTTTTTT	CASSRDRITGELFF
TRBV20-1	TRBJ2-2	NA	NA	TGCAGTGCTAGAGCCAACTTGAACACCGGGGAGCTGTTTTTT	CSARANLNTGELFF
TRBV30	TRBJ1-5	NA	NA	TGTGCCTGGACCCCAGGCCCTTGGGGGAATCAGCCCCAGCATTTT	CAWTPGPWGNQPQHF
TRBV21-1	TRBJ2-7	NA	few	TGTGCCAGCAGCAACGGGTGGACAGAGACCACCTACGAGCAGTACTTC	CASSNGWTETTYEQYF
TRBV6-4	TRBJ1-5	NA	few	TGTGCCAGCAGTGAGCTCCAGGGAAGGCGCAATCAGCCCCAGCATTTT	CASSELQGRRNQPQHF
TRBV5-1	TRBJ2-1	TRBD2	few	TGCGCCAGCAGCTGGGGACTAGGGGACAATGAGCAGTTCTTC	CASSWGLGDNEQFF
TRBV12-3/TRBV12-4	TRBJ2-5	TRBD1	many	TGTGCCAGCAGTAGGACAGGGGGCGCGGAGACCCAGTACTTC	CASSRTGGAETQYF
TRBV5-1	TRBJ2-1	NA	few	TGCGCCACTTCGGAGGGGGGCATACAGTTCTTC	CATSEGGIQFF
TRBV25-1	TRBJ1-1	NA	few	TGTGCCAGCCATGACAAGAACACTGAAGCTTTCTTT	CASHDKNTEAFF
TRBV6-5	TRBJ1-4	NA	NA	TGTGCCAGCAGTTACCACGGGGGCAGTGAAAAACTGTTTTTT	CASSYHGGSEKLFF
TRBV29-1	TRBJ2-1	NA	NA	TGCAGCGTTGGAACAGAAGACCGCTCCTACAATGAGCAGTTCTTC	CSVGTEDRSYNEQFF
TRBV5-1	TRBJ2-2	NA	many	TGCGCCAGCAGCTCGGCAGGGCCCGGGGAGCTGTTTTTT	CASSSAGPGELFF
TRBV12-3/TRBV12-4	TRBJ2-1	NA	few	TGTGCCAGCAGTCGCCAGGGGAGCTCCTACAATGAGCAGTTCTTC	CASSRQGSSYNEQFF
TRBV7-9	TRBJ2-5	NA	NA	TGTGCCAGCAGTCCTCTACCCGTCGGTGAGACCCAGTACTTC	CASSPLPVGETQYF
TRBV5-6	TRBJ2-7	TRBD2	NA	TGTGCCAGCAGCTTCAATATCAGACTAGCGGGAGGGTACGAGCAGTACTTC	CASSFNIRLAGGYEQYF
TRBV12-3/TRBV12-4	TRBJ2-1	NA	few	TGTGCCAGCACCCCGGGTTACAATGAGCAGTTCTTC	CASTPGYNEQFF
TRBV7-2	TRBJ1-5	NA	few	TGTGCCAGCAGCAAAGGGCAGATGTATCAGCCCCAGCATTTT	CASSKGQMYQPQHF
TRBV12-3/TRBV12-4	TRBJ2-4	TRBD1	few	TGTGCCAGCAGTTTAAGGGGGCAGGCCAGAGCCAAAAACATTCAGTACTTC	CASSLRGQARAKNIQYF
TRBV29-1	TRBJ1-1	NA	NA	TGCAGCGTTGAATGGGGAATGAACACTGAAGCTTTCTTT	CSVEWGMNTEAFF
TRBV27	TRBJ2-7	NA	few	TGTGCCAGCTCTTCGGGTGGGTCCTACGAGCAGTACTTC	CASSSGGSYEQYF
TRBV7-2	TRBJ1-5	NA	many	TGTGCCAGCAGCCCTTCAGTGGGGGGGAGCAATCAGCCCCAGCATTTT	CASSPSVGGSNQPQHF
TRBV18	TRBJ2-1	NA	few	TGTGCCAGCTCACCCTTGGGCTACAAGCAGTTCTTC	CASSPLGYKQFF
TRBV20-1	TRBJ2-7	NA	NA	TGCAGTGCTCGAGGTGGCGGACCCTACGAGCAGTACTTC	CSARGGGPYEQYF
TRBV6-2/TRBV6-3	TRBJ2-6	TRBD1	NA	TGTGCCAGCGCCCGGGTCGCCGGGACAGGGGATCTCTGGGGGGCCAACGTCCTGACTTTC	CASARVAGTGDLWGANVLTF
TRBV6-1	TRBJ2-1	NA	NA	TGTGCCAGCAGGGACAAGGAAGTCGGAGAGCTGTTCTTC	CASRDKEVGELFF
TRBV7-6	TRBJ2-2	NA	few	TGTGCCAGCAGCTTTTCGCACCGCGGGGAGCTGTTTTTT	CASSFSHRGELFF
TRBV5-1	TRBJ1-2	NA	many	TGCGCCAGCAGCTTGGGAGGTTCCTATGGCTACACCTTC	CASSLGGSYGYTF
TRBV4-3	TRBJ2-7	TRBD2	few	TGCGCCAGCAGCCAAGATCTGGGGGGGACTAGCGTTTCCTACGAGCAGTACTTC	CASSQDLGGTSVSYEQYF
TRBV12-3/TRBV12-4	TRBJ2-1	NA	many	TGTGCCAGCAGTTTACACAGGGAATCGGATGAGCAGTTCTTC	CASSLHRESDEQFF
TRBV7-2	TRBJ2-1	TRBD2	NA	TGTGCCAGCAGCTTAGCCAGCGGGGCCCCCTACAATGAGCAGTTCTTC	CASSLASGAPYNEQFF
TRBV7-6	TRBJ2-1	NA	NA	TGTGCCAGCAGCTTAGTAGGCTTTTACAATGAGCAGTTCTTC	CASSLVGFYNEQFF
TRBV12-3/TRBV12-4	TRBJ2-5	NA	NA	TGTGCCAGCAGGGGGCGCGTGGAGACCCAGTACTTC	CASRGRVETQYF
TRBV5-1	TRBJ1-2	NA	few	TGCGCCAGCAGAGCGACAGGCCGTAACGGCTACACCTTC	CASRATGRNGYTF
TRBV6-5	TRBJ2-5	NA	few	TGTGCCAGCAGTTACGGACAGCAAGAGACCCAGTACTTC	CASSYGQQETQYF
TRBV7-9	TRBJ2-2	TRBD1	few	TGTGCCAGCAGCTCGACAGGGTGGACCGGGGAGCTGTTTTTT	CASSSTGWTGELFF
TRBV7-4	TRBJ2-3	TRBD2	NA	TGTGCCAGCTCAAAATTGGGAGCGGGGGGGCAAGATACGCAGTATTTT	CASSKLGAGGQDTQYF
TRBV20-1	TRBJ2-5	NA	NA	TGCAGTGCCTCCAGGCGGGCGGCTTACCAAGAGACCCAGTACTTC	CSASRRAAYQETQYF
TRBV20-1	TRBJ1-2	NA	NA	TGCAGTGCTAGCTCGGGGTTGGGTGGCTACACCTTC	CSASSGLGGYTF
TRBV20-1	TRBJ2-1	TRBD2	NA	TGCAGTGCTTTCGACAGCGGGAGAAACTACAATGAGCAGTTCTTC	CSAFDSGRNYNEQFF
TRBV11-2	TRBJ2-1	TRBD2	few	TGTGCCAGCAGCTTAGACCCACTAGCGGGAGGATGGTATGGCTCCTACAATGAGCAGTTCTTC	CASSLDPLAGGWYGSYNEQFF